These 26 T cell receptor beta chains came from one sample sequenced in a study of T cell repertoires in aging, cancer and after chemotherapy. TRB rearrangements spanning V, D and J were amplified using mixed TRB-A/B primers. Using its own MiXCR run on the multiplex PCR reads, TCRdb lists one record per CDR3 protein. The sample contains about 9,400 distinct CDR3 sequences, approximately 40% of which appear only once. Peripheral blood genomic DNA, not sorted cells or RNA, was the template. The sample taken for sequencing was blood. The receptors stem from a human donor in good health.

V and J are TRBV12-3 or TRBV12-4 and TRBJ2-7, with D maybe TRBD1 (6 bases). V lost 4 bases and J lost 2, with 12 bases in between. The CDR3 contains 14 residues. CDR3 sequence reads: CASSSGHRTYEQYF. Written as DNA, the CDR3 is TGTGCCAGCAGTTCGGGACACCGAACCTACGAGCAGTACTTC.

V usage is TRBV20-1 and J usage is TRBJ2-1; 7 nucleotides line up with TRBD2. Germline V gene lookup returns CDR1 DFQATT and CDR2 SNEGSKA (reference sequence). Trimming removed 5 bases from V and 10 bases from J; junction bases left unmatched: 11. The CDR3 extends over 13 amino acids. CDR3 sequence: CSASHGTMDEQFF. DNA for the CDR3: TGCAGTGCTTCCCACGGGACTATGGACGAGCAGTTCTTC.

This sequence joins TRBV7-2 and TRBJ2-1; TRBD2 is a possible D gene (7 bases). Germline loops: CDR1 SGHTA, CDR2 FQGNSA. The V and J ends lost 1 base and 7 bases respectively, with 17 bases between them. This CDR3 is built from 16 residues. Here the CDR3 DNA reads TGTGCCAGCAGCTTAGTAGGCAGGGGAGGGGTGAATGAGCAGTTCTTC. Protein: CASSLVGRGGVNEQFF. Using reference TRBV7-2 and TRBJ2-1 for the parts outside the CDR3, the full variable domain is GAGVSQSPSNKVTEKGKDVELRCDPISGHTALYWYRQSLGQGLEFLIYFQGNSAPDKSGLPSDRFSAERTGGSVSTLTIQRTQQEDSAVYLCASSLVGRGGVNEQFFGPGTRLTVL.

The V call is TRBV20-1, the J call TRBJ1-5; the match to TRBD1 covers 7 bases. The ends lost 6 bases at V and 6 bases at J; junction bases unmatched: 8. The CDR3 covers 13 residues. Germline CDR1 is DFQATT and CDR2 is SNEGSKA (reference sequence). The CDR3 DNA sequence: TGCAGTGCAAGGACAGGCCTCAGTCAGCCCCAGCATTTT. Its translation is CSARTGLSQPQHF.

The chain couples TRBV6-5 to TRBJ2-1, with no clear D. The length of the CDR3 is 12 residues. The V and J ends lost 7 bases and 4 bases respectively, with 8 bases between them. Germline CDR1 MNHEY, CDR2 SVGAGI. Written as DNA, the CDR3 is TGTGCCAGCAATAACAAGTACAATGAGCAGTTCTTC. Protein product: CASNNKYNEQFF.

The chain links TRBV11-3 to TRBJ1-1; weak D call: TRBD1 (5 bases). CDR1 is SGHNT, CDR2 YENEEA, per germline. This CDR3 has 16 residues. V lost 0 bases, J lost 4 bases, and 15 bases lay in between. CDR3 sequence: CASSLDDWRGSTEAFF. DNA of the CDR3: TGTGCCAGCAGCTTAGATGATTGGAGGGGCTCCACTGAAGCTTTCTTT.

The V gene is TRBV19, the J gene TRBJ1-6; no definite D call. Looked up from germline, CDR1 is LNHDA and CDR2 is SQIVND (reference sequence). Trimming shortened V by 6 bases and J by 6 bases, and 9 bases separated the two germline ends. The CDR3 totals 13 residues. The CDR3 bases are TGTGCCAGTAGGGCAGCAACTAATTCACCCCTCCACTTT. Translating gives CASRAATNSPLHF.

This chain uses TRBV6-6 with TRBJ1-1; D remains ambiguous. From germline, CDR1 is MNHNY and CDR2 SVGAGI (reference sequence). Trimming removed 8 bases from V and 4 bases from J, with 8 bases in between. The CDR3 covers 11 residues. Here the CDR3 DNA reads TGTGCCAGCGGCTTGGGCACTGAAGCTTTCTTT. It specifies CASGLGTEAFF.

In its sample, this clonotype was seen a few times. This rearrangement joins TRBV13 to TRBJ2-3; 14 bases agree with TRBD2. Germline-derived CDR1 and CDR2 are PRHDT and FYEKMQ (reference sequence). The V segment lost 0 bases and the J segment 4 bases; nucleotides outside the gene matches: 3. CDR3 length: 17 amino acids. The CDR3 nucleotides read TGTGCCAGCAGCTTAGGGCCGACTAGCGGGAGGGCAGATACGCAGTATTTT. Translated, it gives CASSLGPTSGRADTQYF.

The chain employs TRBV5-1 and TRBJ2-1, with 9 bases that match TRBD1. The trim removed 7 bases at V and 8 bases at J, leaving 7 bases unmatched. Per germline, CDR1 SGHRS and CDR2 YFSETQ. The CDR3 contains 13 residues. CDR3 loop: CASEKTGGYEQFF. CDR3 sequence (DNA): TGCGCCAGCGAAAAAACAGGGGGCTATGAGCAGTTCTTC.

The rearrangement joins TRBV7-2 to TRBJ2-3; no reliable D call. The CDR3 sequence is 13 residues long. Germline assignment: CDR1 SGHTA and CDR2 FQGNSA. V lost 9 bases and J lost 0, with 10 bases in between. CDR3 DNA sequence: TGTGCCAGTACAGACGCTAGCACAGATACGCAGTATTTT. Translation: CASTDASTDTQYF.

This chain links TRBV27 with TRBJ1-2; D is ambiguous. From germline, CDR1 is MNHEY and CDR2 SMNVEV (reference sequence). The V and J ends lost 10 bases and 3 bases respectively, with 6 bases between them. The CDR3 contains 10 residues. This CDR3 reads CATWDYGYTF. Here the CDR3 DNA reads TGTGCCACATGGGACTATGGCTACACCTTC.

The chain carries TRBV30 and TRBJ1-4; 8 bases fit TRBD1. J gave up 3 bases and V 1 base, and 7 bases lay outside the gene matches. This CDR3 region has 16 residues. CDR1 and CDR2 from the germline V gene are GTSNPN and SVGIG (reference sequence). CDR3 sequence: CAWSGGTGSPNEKLFF. The CDR3, as DNA: TGTGCCTGGAGTGGAGGGACAGGCTCTCCTAATGAAAAACTGTTTTTT. Supplemented by reference TRBV30 and TRBJ1-4, the full variable domain reads SQTIHQWPATLVQPVGSPLSLECTVEGTSNPNLYWYRQAAGRGLQLLFYSVGIGQISSEVPQNLSASRPQDRQFILSSKKLLLSDSGFYLCAWSGGTGSPNEKLFFGSGTQLSVL.

The sample holds a few counts of this clonotype. V is TRBV6-5 and J is TRBJ1-6; D gene unclear. Per germline, CDR1 MNHEY and CDR2 SVGAGI. The CDR3 runs to 14 residues. V gave up 6 bases and J gave up 10 bases, with 16 bases separating them. The CDR3 protein is CASRKGGTGSPLHF. The CDR3, as DNA: TGTGCCAGCAGAAAAGGTGGAACGGGGTCACCCCTCCACTTT.

The chain carries TRBV30 and TRBJ2-3; D perhaps matches TRBD2 (5 bases). The V end was cut by 3 bases, the J end by 3 bases, with 7 bases between. The CDR3 has 12 residues. CDR1 GTSNPN and CDR2 SVGIG come from the germline V gene (reference sequence). The CDR3 sequence: CAWSRGTDTQYF. In nucleotides, the CDR3 is TGTGCCTGGAGCCGGGGAACAGATACGCAGTATTTT.

This clonotype was counted a few times. The junction and the germline gene differ at one end; a read error may be behind it. The gene calls are TRBV6-6 and TRBJ2-1; D possibly matches TRBD1 or TRBD2 (5 bases each). The CDR3 loop spans 12 amino acids. Germline V gene lookup returns CDR1 MNHNY and CDR2 SVGAGI (reference sequence). As DNA, the CDR3 is TGTGCTTCAGGGAGCTCCTATAATGAGCAGTTCTTC. It is translated as CASGSSYNEQFF.

The chain links TRBV6-1 to TRBJ2-3; TRBD2 agrees at 13 bases. The CDR3 runs 16 residues. Germline trimming cut 8 bases from V and 2 bases from J; bases unmatched to any gene: 7. Germline-derived CDR1 and CDR2 are MNHNS and SASEGT. The CDR3 region has the DNA TGTGCCAGCCTCAGGGGGACTAGCGGGGTCACAGATACGCAGTATTTT. Protein product: CASLRGTSGVTDTQYF.

The V call is TRBV13, the J call TRBJ1-2; TRBD1 matches at 8 bases. The CDR3 has 15 amino acids. V trimming: 5 bases; J trimming: 2 bases; junction bases outside the gene matches: 7. The germline CDR1 and CDR2 sequences are PRHDT and FYEKMQ (reference sequence). The CDR3 protein is CASSTRQGTNYGYTF. The CDR3 DNA follows: TGTGCCAGCAGCACCAGACAGGGGACGAACTATGGCTACACCTTC.

V gene TRBV6-2 or TRBV6-3 combines with J gene TRBJ2-5; D uncertain. This CDR3 has 12 residues. The germline gives CDR1 MNHEY, CDR2 SVGEGT. The V gene lost 0 bases and the J gene lost 1 base, with 0 bases spanning the gap. For the CDR3, the DNA is TGTGCCAGCAGTTACTCCCAAGAGACCCAGTACTTC. Translating it yields CASSYSQETQYF.

The chain uses TRBV5-1 and TRBJ1-1; D is undetermined. This CDR3 is built from 13 residues. Trimming removed 0 bases at V and 4 bases at J, with 7 bases between. The V gene's germline CDR1 is SGHRS and CDR2 YFSETQ. The CDR3 spells CASSLDRGTEAFF. The CDR3 nucleotides read TGCGCCAGCAGCTTGGATCGGGGCACTGAAGCTTTCTTT.

The chain links TRBV11-3 to TRBJ2-2; tentative D call: TRBD2 (6 bases). The CDR3 sequence is 17 residues long. The V and J ends lost 2 bases and 8 bases respectively, with 21 bases between them. Germline V CDR1 and CDR2: SGHNT, YENEEA. CDR3 sequence (DNA): TGTGCCAGCAGCTTAATTCTACTAGCCCAAGAAACGGGGGAGCTGTTTTTT. Protein: CASSLILLAQETGELFF.

Comment on this clonotype: This CDR3 is missing its conserved last phenylalanine or tryptophan, likely due to a read error. The DNA is left out, because the CDR3 cannot be placed on it with certainty; the CDR3 is given as TCRdb lists it. This rearrangement joins TRBV6-2 or TRBV6-3 to TRBJ2-1; whether TRBD1, the table's D call, matches the DNA was not checked. Ends included, the CDR3 has 11 residues. From germline, CDR1 is MNHEY and CDR2 SVGEGT. This CDR3 is CASSEASRAVI.

The chain is built from TRBV29-1 and TRBJ1-1, with D hard to call. The germline gives CDR1 SQVTM, CDR2 ANQGSEA. This CDR3 has 12 residues. The V and J ends lost 7 bases and 1 base respectively, with 10 bases between them. The CDR3 DNA sequence: TGCAGCGCCTGGGTCCAGAACACTGAAGCTTTCTTT. It is translated as CSAWVQNTEAFF.

This clonotype has just a few counts. The CDR3 sequence: CASSLAGVNEKLFF. For the CDR3, the DNA is TGTGCCAGCAGTTTAGCAGGGGTTAATGAAAAACTGTTTTTT. This chain connects TRBV12-3 or TRBV12-4 to TRBJ1-4; maybe TRBD1 (5 bases). Trimming cost V 0 bases and J 4 bases, with 6 bases left between them. The CDR3 has 14 residues.

This chain links TRBV7-2 with TRBJ2-1, with 8 bases fitting TRBD2. Germline V lookup: CDR1 SGHTA, CDR2 FQGNSA. The CDR3 sequence is 15 residues long. V shed 6 bases, J shed 9 bases, and the junction held 13 bases outside the gene matches. The CDR3 spells CASRGPGLGSGEQFF. The CDR3 coding sequence is TGTGCCAGCAGGGGGCCGGGACTAGGCAGCGGTGAGCAGTTCTTC.

This chain joins TRBV5-6 and TRBJ2-3; tentatively, D is TRBD1 (5 bases). CDR3 length: 17 residues. The V end was cut by 8 bases, the J end by 2 bases, with 24 bases between. Germline CDR1 SGHDT, CDR2 YYEEEE. CDR3: CARYVRRQGGPTDTQYF. In DNA, the CDR3 is TGTGCCAGGTACGTCCGCAGGCAGGGCGGTCCCACAGATACGCAGTATTTT.